Sequencing of this T cell receptor (beta chain) was carried out in a study of blood T cell repertoires in COVID-19. On the study more broadly: Samples representing acute and convalescent COVID-19 were sourced from the United States, Italy and Spain. The cDNA or gDNA used as material had been derived from T cells, B-cell-depleted T cells, or PBMCs.

Authors' methods: It was from reference gene primer amplification that nucleated cell counts were estimated. Data came from immunoSEQ multiplex PCR; TCRdb stores just in-frame clones and leaves some out. D and trimming were read from the DNA, whereas the V and J calls and clone size are those reported in that table. The top ten hold about 7.3% of the sample, which has fewer than 450,000 clones, 85% to 90% seen once. During active infection, Seattle patients enrolled and were then monitored through disease. The CDR3 contains 14 residues. Trimming pared 2 bases from V and 5 bases from J, leaving 11 bases between. CDR1 is SGDLS and CDR2 is YYNGEE in the germline V gene.

This clonotype was obtained from a woman aged 65 to 85 with COVID-19, enrolled during active disease. Sequenced sample: peripheral blood. This chain joins TRBV9 and TRBJ2-1, with a tentative D call TRBD1 (6 bases). CDR3 DNA sequence: TGTGCCAGCAGCGTCGGGACACGGGACAATGAGCAGTTCTTC. Protein: CASSVGTRDNEQFF.